A single sample is the source of the 14 T cell receptor beta chains below, sequenced in a study of blood T cell repertoires in COVID-19 (dated by TCRdb to the early 2020s). The library was obtained by the immunoSEQ multiplex PCR assay. TCRdb carries this immuneACCESS record with in-frame sequences only. Its versions omit some clonotypes, under half of them owing to an unresolved V gene in the studies checked, with the rest unexplained. Counted in this sample were around 20,000 clones; roughly 87% of them appeared once. The top ten clones comprise roughly 8% of the sample. The sequencing sample was made of peripheral blood. The receptors shown here come from a human donor in a cohort sampled during active COVID-19. The donor label of this sample is uncertain.

The chain joins TRBV10-3 to TRBJ1-3; D is possibly TRBD1 (6 bases). This CDR3 spans 16 amino acids. Germline assignment: CDR1 ENHRY and CDR2 SYGVKD. V was cut by 3 bases and J by 0 bases, with 12 bases left in between. The CDR3 spells CAISDQGPSSGNTIYF. DNA of the CDR3: TGTGCCATCAGTGATCAGGGGCCGAGCTCTGGAAACACCATATATTTT.

V and J are TRBV7-2 and TRBJ2-2; TRBD2 is a possible D gene (5 bases). The CDR3 has 14 residues. Trimming pared 1 base from V and 7 bases from J, leaving 10 bases between. CDR1 is SGHTA, CDR2 FQGNSA, per germline. This CDR3 reads CASSLVWRSGELFF. DNA of the CDR3: TGTGCCAGCAGCTTAGTTTGGAGGAGCGGGGAGCTGTTTTTT. Based on the CDR3 plus reference TRBV7-2 and TRBJ2-2, the full variable domain is GAGVSQSPSNKVTEKGKDVELRCDPISGHTALYWYRQSLGQGLEFLIYFQGNSAPDKSGLPSDRFSAERTGGSVSTLTIQRTQQEDSAVYLCASSLVWRSGELFFGEGSRLTVL.

The chain links TRBV9 to TRBJ2-5; 7 bases are a match to TRBD1. Germline assignment: CDR1 SGDLS and CDR2 YYNGEE. Trimming cost V 3 bases and J 1 base; bases outside gene matches: 3. There are 14 residues in the CDR3. The DNA for the CDR3 is TGTGCCAGCAGCGCAAGGACAGGCCAAGAGACCCAGTACTTC. Translation: CASSARTGQETQYF.

The gene calls are TRBV15 and TRBJ2-1, with TRBD2 as a possible D gene (6 bases). V was pared by 5 bases and J by 10 bases, with 18 bases between. Germline CDR1 reads LNHNV; CDR2 reads YYDKDF (reference sequence). CDR3 length: 14 amino acids. CDR3 nucleotides: TGTGCCACCAGCCCGGAGGGAGGAGCCCGCGAGCAGTTCTTC. Protein: CATSPEGGAREQFF.

The chain joins TRBV5-1 to TRBJ2-1; D is ambiguous. The CDR3 is made up of 16 amino acids. The V end lost 0 bases, the J end lost 0 bases, and 10 bases lay between the germline ends. Germline assignment: CDR1 SGHRS and CDR2 YFSETQ. The CDR3: CASSLGFLSSYNEQFF. The CDR3, as DNA: TGCGCCAGCAGCTTGGGTTTTCTAAGCTCCTACAATGAGCAGTTCTTC. Variable domain in full (rest from reference TRBV5-1 and TRBJ2-1): KAGVTQTPRYLIKTRGQQVTLSCSPISGHRSVSWYQQTPGQGLQFLFEYFSETQRNKGNFPGRFSGRQFSNSRSEMNVSTLELGDSALYLCASSLGFLSSYNEQFFGPGTRLTVL.

By its share, this clone is medium-sized. The J gene is TRBJ2-5, the V gene TRBV7-7, with 12 bases matching TRBD2. V lost 1 base and J lost 5; bases outside the gene matches: 11. Germline lookup yields CDR1 SSHAT and CDR2 FNYEAQ (reference sequence). The CDR3 consists of 18 residues. CDR3 loop: CASSLGAASGRAWETQYF. The CDR3 nucleotides read TGTGCCAGCAGCTTAGGTGCGGCTAGCGGGAGGGCCTGGGAGACCCAGTACTTC.

In this sample, this clone turned up a few times. The chain joins TRBV5-1 to TRBJ2-7; tentative D call: TRBD1 (6 bases). Trimming removed 4 bases at V and 5 bases at J, with 22 bases between. Per the germline V gene, CDR1 is SGHRS and CDR2 is YFSETQ. The CDR3 is made up of 16 amino acids. The CDR3 DNA sequence: TGCGCCAGCAGCAGACAGGCCGGGACGGACCCCCACGAGCAGTACTTC. This sequence encodes CASSRQAGTDPHEQYF.

This sequence joins TRBV5-1 and TRBJ2-5; possible D gene TRBD1, 5 bases. The V and J ends lost 5 bases and 1 base respectively, with 9 bases between them. CDR1 SGHRS and CDR2 YFSETQ come from the germline V gene. The CDR3 contains 13 residues. The CDR3 DNA reads TGCGCCAGCAGAGGACATATCCAAGAGACCCAGTACTTC. This encodes CASRGHIQETQYF.

The chain employs TRBV11-3 and TRBJ2-1; 10 nucleotides align to TRBD2. This CDR3 spans 12 amino acids. Germline CDR1 SGHNT, CDR2 YENEEA. V gave up 4 bases and J gave up 16 bases; unmatched junction bases: 7. The CDR3 is CASSYEAGGHFF. The CDR3 nucleotides read TGTGCCAGCAGCTACGAAGCGGGAGGGCACTTCTTC. The full variable domain, in which reference TRBV11-3 and TRBJ2-1 provide the parts outside the CDR3, is EAGVVQSPRYKIIEKKQPVAFWCNPISGHNTLYWYLQNLGQGPELLIRYENEEAVDDSQLPKDRFSAERLKGVDSTLKIQPAELGDSAVYLCASSYEAGGHFFGPGTRLTVL.

The chain has TRBV7-3 and TRBJ2-3; TRBD2 aligns across 8 bases. CDR1 and CDR2 (germline): SGHTA, FQGTGA. The V gene end was trimmed by 4 bases and the J gene end by 6 bases; junction bases not matched to a gene: 9. The CDR3 is made up of 15 amino acids. The CDR3: CASSWGLSGMDTQYF. The CDR3 bases are TGTGCCAGCAGCTGGGGTCTTAGCGGGATGGATACGCAGTATTTT.

This chain links TRBV19 with TRBJ2-2; the D gene is possibly TRBD2 (5 bases). The germline V and J ends were trimmed by 2 bases and 3 bases, with 10 bases remaining between them. This CDR3 is 15 amino acids long. Germline CDR1 and CDR2: LNHDA and SQIVND (reference sequence). The CDR3 reads CASSIRSGYTGELFF. CDR3 DNA sequence: TGTGCCAGTAGTATACGGTCGGGGTACACCGGGGAGCTGTTTTTT.

The J gene is TRBJ2-3, the V gene TRBV4-2; a weak D match, TRBD2 (6 bases). Germline V gene data show CDR1 as LGHNA and CDR2 as YNFKEQ. CDR3 size: 17 residues. Deletions cut 0 bases from V and 4 bases from J, with 17 bases between. In DNA form, the CDR3 reads TGTGCCAGCAGCCAAGATAGCACTAGCTGGTCCCCAGATACGCAGTATTTT. Protein: CASSQDSTSWSPDTQYF.

The V call is TRBV11-1, the J call TRBJ2-7; the D gene is possibly TRBD1 (5 bases). Trimming removed 3 bases from V and 0 bases from J, with 15 bases in between. The CDR3 has 16 amino acids. Germline CDR1 reads SGHAT; CDR2 reads FQDESV (reference sequence). CDR3 in amino acids: CASSFSRKGNSYEQYF. In nucleotides, the CDR3 is TGTGCCAGCAGCTTTAGCCGGAAGGGGAACTCCTACGAGCAGTACTTC.

The gene calls are TRBV2 and TRBJ2-3; no clear D. This CDR3 region has 13 residues. Trimming pared 6 bases from V and 1 base from J, leaving 8 bases between. CDR1 SNHLY and CDR2 FYNNEI come from the germline V gene. The CDR3, as DNA: TGTGCCAGCAGAAGACTGGGCACAGATACGCAGTATTTT. It specifies CASRRLGTDTQYF.